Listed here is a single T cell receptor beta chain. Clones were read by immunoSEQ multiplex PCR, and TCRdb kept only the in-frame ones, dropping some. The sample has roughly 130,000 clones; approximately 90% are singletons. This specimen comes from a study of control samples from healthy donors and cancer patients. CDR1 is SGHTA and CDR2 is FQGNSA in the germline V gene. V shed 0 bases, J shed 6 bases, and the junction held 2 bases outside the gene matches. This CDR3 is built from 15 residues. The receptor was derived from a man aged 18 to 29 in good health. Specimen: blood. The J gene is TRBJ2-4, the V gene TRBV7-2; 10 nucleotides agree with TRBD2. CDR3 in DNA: TGTGCCAGCAGCTTAGCGGGACTAGCGCCAAACATTCAGTACTTC. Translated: CASSLAGLAPNIQYF.